Following are 16 T cell receptor beta chains from one sample sequenced in a study of blood T cell repertoires in COVID-19. Clones were read by immunoSEQ multiplex PCR, and TCRdb kept only the in-frame ones, dropping some. The data show 150,000 to 190,000 clones, about 80% seen once. Input material: PBMCs or T cells enriched from blood (not recorded which). The receptors shown here come from a man aged 45-65 years who had recovered from COVID-19.

The chain has TRBV7-2 and TRBJ2-3; TRBD2 aligns across 9 bases. Germline V gene sequence: CDR1 SGHTA, CDR2 FQGNSA. The CDR3 covers 15 residues. V lost 4 bases to trimming and J lost 0 bases; unmatched junction nucleotides: 2. In DNA, the CDR3 is TGTGCCAGCAGCTCTAGCGGGACTAGCACAGATACGCAGTATTTT. Protein: CASSSSGTSTDTQYF.

The rearrangement uses TRBV2 and TRBJ1-5; 10 bases fit TRBD1. Germline V gives CDR1 SNHLY, CDR2 FYNNEI. Trimming took 7 bases from V and 0 from J; bases not matched to a gene: 3. The CDR3 is made up of 15 amino acids. The CDR3 DNA follows: TGTGCCAGCACTCGGGACAGGGGTAGCAATCAGCCCCAGCATTTT. It encodes CASTRDRGSNQPQHF.

The chain links TRBV12-5 to TRBJ1-6; 8 bases map to TRBD1. Trimming removed 5 bases from V and 4 bases from J; junction bases left unmatched: 4. The germline V gene has CDR1 LGHNT and CDR2 FRNRAP. The CDR3 covers 15 residues. CDR3 sequence: CASGPGQGYNSPLHF. CDR3 bases: TGTGCTAGTGGTCCCGGACAGGGATATAATTCACCCCTCCACTTT.

The chain is built from TRBV9 and TRBJ1-2, with 8 bases identical to TRBD1. CDR1 and CDR2 (germline): SGDLS, YYNGEE. The CDR3 loop spans 14 amino acids. V trimming: 6 bases; J trimming: 4 bases; junction bases outside the gene matches: 8. CDR3 sequence reads: CASTGQGASYGYTF. The CDR3 coding sequence is TGTGCCAGCACCGGTCAGGGGGCGAGCTATGGCTACACCTTC.

The genes are TRBV7-3 and TRBJ2-1, with 11 bases that match TRBD2. Unmatched junction bases numbered 12, after V lost 4 bases and J lost 10 bases. The CDR3 contains 16 residues. Germline loops: CDR1 SGHTA, CDR2 FQGTGA. CDR3: CASSSRWTSGWGEQFF. DNA for the CDR3: TGTGCCAGCAGCTCCCGTTGGACTAGCGGGTGGGGGGAGCAGTTCTTC.

The rearrangement joins TRBV12-3 or TRBV12-4 to TRBJ2-7; D unclear. Trimming took off 3 bases at V and 5 bases at J, with 11 bases between the two ends. The CDR3 has 13 residues. As DNA, the CDR3 is TGTGCCAGCAGTTTCGTCGCCCGGGACGAGCAGTACTTC. Translating gives CASSFVARDEQYF.

J is TRBJ1-1 and V is TRBV3-1 (or the pseudogene TRBV3-2); no clear D gene. V shed 0 bases and J shed 0 bases, with 8 bases lying between them. This CDR3 comprises 15 residues. Germline V lookup: CDR1 LGHDT, CDR2 YNNKEL (reference sequence). CDR3 sequence: CASSQEAVMNTEAFF. Here the CDR3 DNA reads TGTGCCAGCAGCCAAGAGGCAGTCATGAACACTGAAGCTTTCTTT.

This clone was seen only a few times. Distinct nucleotide sequences in the sample also encode this CDR3. The rearrangement joins TRBV11-2 to TRBJ1-3; 7 nucleotides match TRBD1. The germline CDR1 and CDR2 sequences are SGHAT and FQNNGV. J was trimmed by 2 bases and V by 5 bases; bases with no gene match: 3. The CDR3 contains 14 residues. DNA of the CDR3: TGTGCCAGCAGCCGAACAGGGGCTGGAAACACCATATATTTT. Translating it yields CASSRTGAGNTIYF.

V usage is TRBV11-2 and J usage is TRBJ1-6; TRBD1 matches 11 bases. The CDR3 sequence is 16 residues long. Per germline, CDR1 SGHAT and CDR2 FQNNGV. V lost 1 base to trimming and J lost 10 bases; unmatched junction nucleotides: 6. The CDR3 coding sequence is TGTGCCAGCAGCTTAGGGGGACAGGGGGAGCGCTCACCCCTCCACTTT. It yields the protein CASSLGGQGERSPLHF.

This chain connects TRBV15 to TRBJ2-7; D is ambiguous. V shed 0 bases and J shed 4 bases, with 7 bases lying between them. CDR1 and CDR2 from the germline V gene are LNHNV and YYDKDF (reference sequence). The CDR3 has 13 amino acids. CDR3 sequence reads: CATSRDVQYEQYF. CDR3 coding DNA: TGTGCCACCAGCAGAGATGTTCAGTACGAGCAGTACTTC.

The V gene is TRBV21-1, the J gene TRBJ2-3; TRBD2, the D gene given by the table, was not confirmed from the DNA. TRBV21-1 corresponds to a pseudogene. This CDR3 spans 17 amino acids. CDR3 loop: CASSKNLAGSGRDTQYF. The CDR3 DNA reads as TGTGCCAGCAGCAAAAACTTGGCAGGGAGTGGGAGGGATACGCAGTATTTT.

The rearrangement joins TRBV14 to TRBJ2-2; possibly TRBD1 for D (6 bases). Trimming pared 4 bases from V and 2 bases from J, leaving 11 bases between. Looked up from germline, CDR1 is SGHDN and CDR2 is FVKESK. The CDR3 is 15 amino acids. The CDR3 bases are TGTGCCAGCAGCCCACAGGGTCCAAACACCGGGGAGCTGTTTTTT. It is translated as CASSPQGPNTGELFF.

A few counts support this clone. The chain combines TRBV4-1 with TRBJ2-1, with TRBD2 identical over 7 bases. Germline V gene sequence: CDR1 MGHRA, CDR2 YSYEKL. The CDR3 runs 16 residues. Trimming took 1 base from V and 3 from J; bases not matched to a gene: 6. The CDR3 spells CASSQATAGIYNEQFF. CDR3 bases: TGCGCCAGCAGCCAAGCCACAGCGGGGATCTACAATGAGCAGTTCTTC.

The V call is TRBV19, the J call TRBJ2-2, with D tentatively TRBD1 (6 bases). The V gene lost 4 bases and the J gene lost 2 bases, with 17 bases spanning the gap. The CDR3 loop spans 17 amino acids. Germline-derived CDR1 and CDR2 are LNHDA and SQIVND (reference sequence). The CDR3 nucleotides read TGTGCCAGTAGTAAGTCCTCTGACAGGCCAAACACCGGGGAGCTGTTTTTT. Its translation: CASSKSSDRPNTGELFF.

This chain links TRBV19 with TRBJ1-1, with D maybe TRBD1 (5 bases). V lost 8 bases and J 8 bases, leaving 12 bases between the germline ends. This CDR3 has 11 residues. Germline lookup yields CDR1 LNHDA and CDR2 SQIVND (reference sequence). CDR3 DNA sequence: TGTGCCAGTCGAGACAGTGACGAAGCTTTCTTT. Its translation: CASRDSDEAFF.

The J gene is TRBJ2-5, the V gene TRBV7-9; 7 bases agree with TRBD1. The CDR3 consists of 13 residues. CDR1 is SEHNR, CDR2 FQNEAQ, per germline (reference sequence). V gave up 5 bases and J gave up 7 bases; unmatched junction bases: 7. Here the CDR3 reads CASSPRQGMTQYF. The CDR3 DNA follows: TGTGCCAGCAGCCCGCGACAGGGAATGACCCAGTACTTC.